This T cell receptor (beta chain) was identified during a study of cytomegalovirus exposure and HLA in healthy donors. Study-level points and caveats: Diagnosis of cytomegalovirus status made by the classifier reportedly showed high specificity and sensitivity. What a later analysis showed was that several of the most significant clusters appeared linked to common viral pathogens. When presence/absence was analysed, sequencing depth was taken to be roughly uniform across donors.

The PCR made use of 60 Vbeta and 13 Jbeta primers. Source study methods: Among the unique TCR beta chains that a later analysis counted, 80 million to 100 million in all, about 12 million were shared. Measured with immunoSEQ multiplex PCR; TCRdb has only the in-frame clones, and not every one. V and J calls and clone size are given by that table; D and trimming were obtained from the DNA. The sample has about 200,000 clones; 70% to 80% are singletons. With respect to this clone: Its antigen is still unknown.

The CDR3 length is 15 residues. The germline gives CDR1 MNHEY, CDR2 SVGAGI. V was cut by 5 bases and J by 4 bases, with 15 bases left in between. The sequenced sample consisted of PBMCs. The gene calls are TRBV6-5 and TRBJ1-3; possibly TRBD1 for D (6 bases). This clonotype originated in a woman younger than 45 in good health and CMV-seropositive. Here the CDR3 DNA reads TGTGCCAGCAGTAGCACAGGGAACTTCGGAAACACCATATATTTT. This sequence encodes CASSSTGNFGNTIYF.